Following are 27 T cell receptor beta chains from one sample sequenced in a study of T-cell reconstitution after alpha-beta-depleted transplantation in children. A library of TCRbeta sequences, prepared with unique molecular identifiers, was generated. From the PCR reads, TCRdb called clonotypes with MiXCR, one entry per CDR3 protein. The table records hundreds of thousands of distinct CDR3 sequences, 16% of them present only once. Specimen: PBMCs, mostly from graft donor cells, collected 360 days after TCRalphabeta/CD19-depleted stem cell transplant. The receptors come from a male patient aged 10 to 17 who had a stem cell transplant for acute lymphoblastic leukemia, so the T cells may come from the graft donor.

The chain is built from TRBV7-3 and TRBJ2-7; 8 bases line up with TRBD2. J was trimmed by 4 bases and V by 2 bases; bases with no gene match: 13. This CDR3 spans 17 amino acids. Germline V gene lookup returns CDR1 SGHTA and CDR2 FQGTGA. As DNA, the CDR3 is TGTGCCAGCAGCTTACGGCCTGTATCGGGAGGGATGTACGAGCAGTACTTC. Amino acids: CASSLRPVSGGMYEQYF. Using reference TRBV7-3 and TRBJ2-7 for the parts outside the CDR3, the full variable domain is GAGVSQTPSNKVTEKGKYVELRCDPISGHTALYWYRQSLGQGPEFLIYFQGTGAADDSGLPNDRFFAVRPEGSVSTLKIQRTERGDSAVYLCASSLRPVSGGMYEQYFGPGTRLTVT.

CDR3 DNA: TGCAGTGCTCCGGATTATGGCTACACCTTC. It yields the protein CSAPDYGYTF. V is TRBV20-1 and J is TRBJ1-2; D unresolved. The length of the CDR3 is 10 residues. Looked up from germline, CDR1 is DFQATT and CDR2 is SNEGSKA (reference sequence). Deletions cut 5 bases from V and 5 bases from J, with 6 bases between.

This clonotype has a single count. At one end, the junction sequence differs from germline, possibly due to a read error. The gene calls are TRBV20-1 and TRBJ1-1; 8 nucleotides align to TRBD1. This CDR3 has 16 residues. Looked up from germline, CDR1 is DFQATT and CDR2 is SNEGSKA (reference sequence). The CDR3, as DNA: TGCTGTGCTAGCCAAGTAGGTACAGGGGGGTACACTGAAGCTTTCTTT. Translated: CCASQVGTGGYTEAFF.

The rearrangement links TRBV5-1 to TRBJ2-5; 7 bases agree with TRBD2. Germline CDR1 SGHRS, CDR2 YFSETQ. Trimming took 3 bases from V and 1 from J; bases not matched to a gene: 12. This CDR3 contains 17 residues. CDR3 nucleotides: TGCGCCAGCAGCTCCCGCCCTAGCGGAGGCCCCCAAGAGACCCAGTACTTC. Its protein product is CASSSRPSGGPQETQYF.

The chain carries TRBV6-1 and TRBJ2-1; either TRBD1 or TRBD2 may supply D (5 bases each). V was clipped by 7 bases and J by 8 bases, with 18 bases between them. The CDR3 covers 14 residues. Per the germline V gene, CDR1 is MNHNS and CDR2 is SASEGT. Here the CDR3 reads CASTDIRVGDEQFF. The CDR3 coding sequence is TGTGCCAGCACCGATATCCGGGTGGGGGATGAGCAGTTCTTC.

The rearrangement links TRBV5-1 to TRBJ1-5; TRBD1 matches 10 bases. V lost 4 bases and J lost 3; bases outside the gene matches: 4. The CDR3 spans 15 residues. The V gene's germline CDR1 is SGHRS and CDR2 YFSETQ. The CDR3 loop is CASSRTGGDNQPQHF. CDR3 sequence (DNA): TGCGCCAGCAGCCGGACAGGGGGAGACAATCAGCCCCAGCATTTT.

This clonotype was counted only a few times. The chain uses TRBV10-2 and TRBJ1-3, with D possibly being TRBD1 (6 bases). V gave up 8 bases and J gave up 1 base, with 21 bases separating them. The germline gives CDR1 WSHSY, CDR2 SAAADI. The CDR3 runs 17 residues. This CDR3 is CASRRGRGFDSGNTIYF. The CDR3 DNA reads TGCGCCAGCCGAAGGGGCAGGGGTTTTGATTCTGGAAACACCATATATTTT.

The sample holds a few counts of this clonotype. The chain recombines TRBV9 with TRBJ2-1; 10 bases fit TRBD2. The CDR3 length is 15 residues. The germline V gene has CDR1 SGDLS and CDR2 YYNGEE. The ends lost 4 bases at V and 9 bases at J; junction bases unmatched: 10. This CDR3 reads CASSPQLAGVGEQFF. The CDR3 coding sequence is TGTGCCAGCAGCCCCCAGCTAGCGGGAGTGGGTGAGCAGTTCTTC.

This rearrangement joins TRBV3-1 to TRBJ2-7; D tentatively reads TRBD1 or TRBD2 (5 bases each). There are 15 residues in the CDR3. CDR1 LGHDT and CDR2 YNNKEL come from the germline V gene (reference sequence). Deletions cut 3 bases from V and 4 bases from J, with 16 bases between. CDR3 in amino acids: CASSQGPNGEYEQYF. The CDR3 DNA reads as TGTGCCAGCAGCCAGGGACCCAACGGGGAATACGAGCAGTACTTC.

This clonotype was observed a handful of times. This chain joins TRBV27 and TRBJ2-7; TRBD1 matches at 7 bases. The trim removed 6 bases at V and 3 bases at J, leaving 8 bases unmatched. The CDR3 loop spans 14 amino acids. CDR1 is MNHEY and CDR2 is SMNVEV in the germline V gene (reference sequence). CDR3 DNA sequence: TGTGCCAGCAGCCATCCGGGACAGTTCTACGAGCAGTACTTC. It encodes CASSHPGQFYEQYF.

The chain has TRBV12-3 or TRBV12-4 and TRBJ1-5; TRBD1 aligns across 8 bases. The CDR3 has 13 residues. The junction had 7 bases not matched to a gene; V was cut back by 10 bases and J by 5 bases. The CDR3 loop reads CATAGTGHQPQHF. CDR3 in DNA: TGTGCCACCGCGGGGACAGGCCATCAGCCCCAGCATTTT.

This clonotype was recorded a few times. The genes are TRBV29-1 and TRBJ2-3, with TRBD1 matching over 9 bases. The CDR3 loop spans 13 amino acids. Looked up from germline, CDR1 is SQVTM and CDR2 is ANQGSEA. Trimming removed 5 bases from V and 4 bases from J; junction bases left unmatched: 4. In DNA form, the CDR3 reads TGCAGCGTTCCCGGGACAGGGTCAGATACGCAGTATTTT. This sequence encodes CSVPGTGSDTQYF.

This clonotype occurred many times. This chain connects TRBV25-1 to TRBJ2-3, with TRBD2 matching over 12 bases. After removal of 1 base from V and 5 bases from J, the junction contained 7 bases not matched to a gene. From germline, CDR1 is MGHDK and CDR2 SYGVNS. This CDR3 has 17 amino acids. As DNA, the CDR3 is TGTGCCAGCAGTGAATCGAGGACTAGCGGGACCGTAGATACGCAGTATTTT. This codes for CASSESRTSGTVDTQYF.

J is TRBJ2-1 and V is TRBV7-3; 7 bases are a match to TRBD1. V lost 2 bases and J lost 13; bases outside the gene matches: 8. From germline, CDR1 is SGHTA and CDR2 FQGTGA. This CDR3 has 13 residues. Written as DNA, the CDR3 is TGTGCCAGCAGCTTACGGGTGGACAGGAGACAGTTCTTC. It yields the protein CASSLRVDRRQFF.

This chain joins TRBV5-1 and TRBJ2-1, with TRBD2 matching over 8 bases. The germline gives CDR1 SGHRS, CDR2 YFSETQ. V shed 1 base and J 3 bases; nucleotides not matched to a gene: 6. CDR3 length: 16 amino acids. DNA for the CDR3: TGCGCCAGCAGCTTGATCGCGGGAGGTTTCTACAATGAGCAGTTCTTC. Translation: CASSLIAGGFYNEQFF.

J is TRBJ2-7 and V is TRBV5-1, with D maybe TRBD1 (5 bases). The V end was cut by 0 bases, the J end by 5 bases, with 12 bases between. This CDR3 contains 14 residues. Germline CDR1 SGHRS, CDR2 YFSETQ. The CDR3 nucleotides read TGCGCCAGCAGCTTGGCCCAGGGTACCCACGAGCAGTACTTC. Protein product: CASSLAQGTHEQYF. Full variable domain (remainder filled in from reference TRBV5-1 and TRBJ2-7): KAGVTQTPRYLIKTRGQQVTLSCSPISGHRSVSWYQQTPGQGLQFLFEYFSETQRNKGNFPGRFSGRQFSNSRSEMNVSTLELGDSALYLCASSLAQGTHEQYFGPGTRLTVT.

This chain joins TRBV29-1 and TRBJ1-1; D might be TRBD1 (6 bases). CDR1 is SQVTM, CDR2 ANQGSEA, per germline. The CDR3 runs 14 residues. Trimming cost V 8 bases and J 0 bases, with 16 bases left between them. The DNA of the CDR3 is TGCAGCTCCCCTGGGGGCGGTTTGAACACTGAAGCTTTCTTT. Residues: CSSPGGGLNTEAFF.

CDR3 in amino acids: CARQGWVPSSYNEQFF. The CDR3 nucleotides read TGTGCCAGACAGGGCTGGGTCCCTAGCTCCTACAATGAGCAGTTCTTC. The chain links TRBV11-3 to TRBJ2-1; tentative D call: TRBD1 (6 bases). V was shortened by 9 bases and J by 0 bases, with 18 bases between the two germline ends. CDR3 length equals 16 residues. Germline values: CDR1 SGHNT, CDR2 YENEEA.

V gene TRBV7-6 combines with J gene TRBJ2-1; 7 bases map to TRBD2. Trimming at V came to 4 bases and at J to 9 bases, leaving 6 bases not matched to a gene. CDR1 and CDR2 (germline): SGHVS, FNYEAQ. This CDR3 is 13 amino acids long. CDR3 protein: CASSSGEGTEQFF. The CDR3 DNA follows: TGTGCCAGCAGCTCGGGGGAGGGTACTGAGCAGTTCTTC.

A few counts support this clonotype. This sequence joins TRBV7-3 and TRBJ1-1; no definite D call. Trimming shortened V by 5 bases and J by 1 base, and 11 bases separated the two germline ends. The CDR3 totals 14 residues. Germline V gene data show CDR1 as SGHTA and CDR2 as FQGTGA. The CDR3, as DNA: TGTGCCAGCAGCCCTCTCCCGGGGAACACTGAAGCTTTCTTT. Its protein is CASSPLPGNTEAFF.

This clonotype was counted at least ten times. V usage is TRBV12-3 or TRBV12-4 and J usage is TRBJ2-1; TRBD2 matches at 12 bases. With 0 bases clipped from V and 2 bases from J, the junction kept 2 bases outside the gene matches. The CDR3 is 17 amino acids. The CDR3 nucleotides are TGTGCCAGCAGTTTAGCAAGACTAGCGGGGGCCTACAATGAGCAGTTCTTC. Amino acid sequence: CASSLARLAGAYNEQFF.

The genes are TRBV6-2 or TRBV6-3 and TRBJ2-1, with D maybe TRBD2 (7 bases). CDR1 and CDR2 from the germline V gene are MNHEY and SVGEGT. The germline V and J ends were trimmed by 6 bases and 4 bases, with 16 bases remaining between them. The CDR3 runs to 15 residues. CDR3 in DNA: TGTGCCAGCAGATATTTTGGGGGGGCTTACAATGAGCAGTTCTTC. Amino acids: CASRYFGGAYNEQFF.

The chain employs TRBV5-1 and TRBJ2-5, with D perhaps assigned TRBD1 or TRBD2 (5 bases each). This CDR3 is built from 14 residues. Germline CDR1 reads SGHRS; CDR2 reads YFSETQ. Trimming left V 4 bases short and J 5 bases short, with 15 bases between. CDR3 bases: TGCGCCAGCAGCAAACCCGGGACGGGGGAGACCCAGTACTTC. Protein product: CASSKPGTGETQYF.

The rearrangement joins TRBV19 to TRBJ1-6; no clear D. V lost 1 base and J 8 bases, leaving 6 bases between the germline ends. The CDR3 loop spans 13 amino acids. Germline-derived CDR1 and CDR2 are LNHDA and SQIVND (reference sequence). CDR3 region: CASSIVRDSPLHF. CDR3 DNA sequence: TGTGCCAGTAGTATAGTCCGGGATTCACCCCTCCACTTT.

This clonotype has just a few counts. The rearrangement joins TRBV5-1 to TRBJ1-1; no definite D call. The germline V and J ends were trimmed by 0 bases and 6 bases, with 12 bases remaining between them. The CDR3 contains 14 residues. Germline V CDR1 and CDR2: SGHRS, YFSETQ. This chain's CDR3 is CASSLATPRPEAFF. For the CDR3, the DNA is TGCGCCAGCAGCTTGGCGACCCCCCGTCCTGAAGCTTTCTTT.

This clonotype was counted a few times. The chain employs TRBV5-1 and TRBJ2-3, with 11 positions matching TRBD2. The CDR3 is 13 residues long. Looked up from germline, CDR1 is SGHRS and CDR2 is YFSETQ. Trimming removed 7 bases from V and 8 bases from J; junction bases left unmatched: 6. CDR3: CASGPLAGGTQYF. Here the CDR3 DNA reads TGCGCCAGCGGGCCCCTAGCGGGAGGTACGCAGTATTTT.

This clonotype turned up a few times. V is TRBV12-3 or TRBV12-4 and J is TRBJ1-4; D is unclear. The ends were cut back, 3 bases at V and 8 bases at J, with 7 bases in the middle. The CDR3 totals 12 residues. CDR3 sequence (DNA): TGTGCCAGCAGTTTTATCGCCGAAAAACTGTTTTTT. Protein product: CASSFIAEKLFF.